The 29 T cell receptor beta chains below were found in one sample sequenced in a study of shared T cell receptors in the human thymus. Here immunoSEQ multiplex PCR was the method, and the copy in TCRdb shows in-frame clones only, minus some. In the table there are 450,000 to 650,000 clones, 75% to 80% of which are singletons. These data were also filed under a second study, of human thymus T cells.

Material: thymocytes. These receptors originate from a boy in the first two years of life with a congenital heart defect.

This clone was seen a handful of times. The V and J genes are TRBV4-1 and TRBJ1-5, with a tentative D call TRBD1 (6 bases). Germline loops: CDR1 MGHRA, CDR2 YSYEKL. V was trimmed by 3 bases and J by 2 bases, leaving 8 bases between them. The CDR3 length is 14 residues. The CDR3 coding sequence is TGCGCCAGCAGCCATCGACAGGGCAATCAGCCCCAGCATTTT. Protein product: CASSHRQGNQPQHF.

The J gene is TRBJ2-5, the V gene TRBV4-3, with 15 nucleotides matching TRBD2. J was trimmed by 2 bases and V by 4 bases; bases with no gene match: 14. The CDR3 is 20 residues long. Germline V gives CDR1 LGHNA, CDR2 YSLEER. Here the CDR3 reads CASSLRTSGRVRAVQETQYF. The CDR3 DNA follows: TGCGCCAGCAGCCTCCGGACTAGCGGGAGGGTGAGAGCGGTACAAGAGACCCAGTACTTC.

The chain couples TRBV28 to TRBJ2-2; 9 nucleotides line up with TRBD1. V dropped 5 bases and J dropped 2; count of bases not matched to a gene: 6. CDR1 and CDR2 (germline): MDHEN, SYDVKM. This CDR3 is 16 amino acids long. CDR3 in DNA: TGTGCCAGCAGTCTCCGGGACAGGGTTAACACCGGGGAGCTGTTTTTT. Translation gives CASSLRDRVNTGELFF.

V is TRBV9 and J is TRBJ2-1, with 8 bases aligning to TRBD2. The CDR3 runs to 15 residues. The V segment lost 0 bases and the J segment 5 bases; nucleotides outside the gene matches: 4. CDR1 and CDR2 (germline): SGDLS, YYNGEE. This CDR3 is CASSVGTSSNNEQFF. CDR3 DNA sequence: TGTGCCAGCAGCGTAGGGACTAGCTCGAACAATGAGCAGTTCTTC.

Note on this clone: At one end, the junction sequence differs from germline, possibly due to a read error. V and J are TRBV6-4 and TRBJ2-7; 10 bases are a match to TRBD1. Germline-derived CDR1 and CDR2 are MRHNA and SNTAGT. CDR3 length: 13 amino acids. The CDR3 DNA follows: TGTGCCAGCACCCGGGACAGGGGAGGGATTGAGTTTTTC. It yields the protein CASTRDRGGIEFF.

The rearrangement uses TRBV28 and TRBJ1-5; 7 bases align to TRBD1. V was clipped by 3 bases and J by 5 bases; unmatched bases: 10. The V gene's germline CDR1 is MDHEN and CDR2 SYDVKM. The CDR3 runs 16 residues. The CDR3 sequence: CASSLSRDRKYQPQHF. The CDR3 bases are TGTGCCAGCAGTTTGTCCCGGGACAGAAAGTATCAGCCCCAGCATTTT.

The DNA for the CDR3 is TGTGCCAGCAGCTTAAGGCGGGGGGACTCCTACGAGCAGTACTTC. Amino acids: CASSLRRGDSYEQYF. This chain connects TRBV7-2 to TRBJ2-7; 8 bases fit TRBD2. The junction had 3 bases not matched to a gene; V was cut back by 2 bases and J by 0 bases. Germline V lookup: CDR1 SGHTA, CDR2 FQGNSA. This CDR3 comprises 15 residues.

The chain recombines TRBV28 with TRBJ1-2; weak D call: TRBD1 (6 bases). The CDR3 is 14 residues long. Per the germline V gene, CDR1 is MDHEN and CDR2 is SYDVKM. Deletions cut 4 bases from V and 4 bases from J, with 13 bases between. In DNA, the CDR3 is TGTGCCAGCAGTTCCCCCAGGGGCCTCTATGGCTACACCTTC. Translation: CASSSPRGLYGYTF.

The V call is TRBV18, the J call TRBJ2-7; TRBD2 aligns across 7 bases. The CDR3 loop spans 16 amino acids. The germline CDR1 and CDR2 sequences are KGHSH and LQKENI. The J segment lost 4 bases and the V segment lost 2 bases, leaving 11 bases of the junction unmatched. CDR3 nucleotides: TGTGCCAGCTCACCAAGGAGCGGGGCTTCCCTTTACGAGCAGTACTTC. The encoded protein is CASSPRSGASLYEQYF. Full variable domain (remainder filled in from reference TRBV18 and TRBJ2-7): NAGVMQNPRHLVRRRGQEARLRCSPMKGHSHVYWYRQLPEEGLKFMVYLQKENIIDESGMPKERFSAEFPKEGPSILRIQQVVRGDSAAYFCASSPRSGASLYEQYFGPGTRLTVT.

Comment on this clone: One end of the junction varies from germline; a read error may be responsible. This chain connects TRBV30 to TRBJ2-6; D is possibly TRBD2 (5 bases). CDR3 length: 16 residues. CDR1 is GTSNPN and CDR2 is SVGIG in the germline V gene (reference sequence). The CDR3 here is CALSVSGPGGANVLTF. The CDR3, as DNA: TGTGCCTTGAGTGTGTCGGGCCCGGGGGGGGCCAACGTCCTGACTTTC.

The rearrangement uses TRBV6-5 and TRBJ2-1; TRBD2 aligns across 8 bases. The CDR3 loop spans 13 amino acids. From germline, CDR1 is MNHEY and CDR2 SVGAGI. The V gene end was trimmed by 8 bases and the J gene end by 7 bases; junction bases not matched to a gene: 7. The DNA for the CDR3 is TGTGCCAGCGCCCAGCGGGAGTGGAATGAGCAGTTCTTC. Amino acid sequence: CASAQREWNEQFF.

This clone has a handful of counts. This chain joins TRBV7-3 and TRBJ2-7; TRBD2 aligns across 8 bases. The germline gives CDR1 SGHTA, CDR2 FQGTGA. The ends lost 5 bases at V and 2 bases at J; junction bases unmatched: 11. CDR3 length: 16 residues. The CDR3: CASSAFTSGLPYEQYF. In DNA form, the CDR3 reads TGTGCCAGCAGCGCCTTCACTAGCGGACTTCCCTACGAGCAGTACTTC.

This CDR3 is CASSYSSSDIGETQYF. In nucleotides, the CDR3 is TGTGCCAGCAGTTACTCGAGTAGCGACATAGGGGAGACCCAGTACTTC. This rearrangement joins TRBV6-6 to TRBJ2-5; possibly TRBD2 for D (5 bases). The CDR3 totals 16 residues. Germline V gene data show CDR1 as MNHNY and CDR2 as SVGAGI (reference sequence). Between the trimmed V and J ends, which lost 0 bases and 5 bases, there was a span of 16 bases.

The chain employs TRBV4-2 and TRBJ2-5; 10 bases are a match to TRBD2. Germline assignment: CDR1 LGHNA and CDR2 YNFKEQ. J gave up 7 bases and V 1 base, and 18 bases lay outside the gene matches. The CDR3 has 19 residues. The chain's CDR3 is CASSQGGLAAPPRRGTQYF. The DNA for the CDR3 is TGTGCCAGCAGCCAAGGAGGACTAGCGGCCCCTCCACGCCGTGGGACCCAGTACTTC.

The chain couples TRBV7-2 to TRBJ2-1; 7 bases map to TRBD1. Germline loops: CDR1 SGHTA, CDR2 FQGNSA. The CDR3 extends over 16 amino acids. Losses at the gene ends were 5 bases for V and 0 bases for J; bases not matched to a gene: 7. CDR3 in amino acids: CASSTRQGPSYNEQFF. Here the CDR3 DNA reads TGTGCCAGCAGCACCAGACAGGGCCCCTCCTACAATGAGCAGTTCTTC.

This chain joins TRBV18 and TRBJ1-2; possible D gene TRBD1, 5 bases. Germline V CDR1 and CDR2: KGHSH, LQKENI. CDR3 size: 17 residues. V was clipped by 1 base and J by 0 bases, with 15 bases between them. The DNA of the CDR3 is TGTGCCAGCTCACCACGGGGCAGGACCTTAGCTAACTATGGCTACACCTTC. It yields the protein CASSPRGRTLANYGYTF.

This clone came up a few times. V and J are TRBV18 and TRBJ1-3, with a possible D match to TRBD1 (5 bases). V lost 3 bases and J 0 bases, leaving 9 bases between the germline ends. Germline V gene lookup returns CDR1 KGHSH and CDR2 LQKENI. This CDR3 region has 15 residues. The DNA for the CDR3 is TGTGCCAGCTCACCGATGACAGTCTCTGGAAACACCATATATTTT. Translation: CASSPMTVSGNTIYF.

This sequence joins TRBV5-1 and TRBJ2-3, with 10 bases that match TRBD2. V gave up 2 bases and J gave up 3 bases; unmatched junction bases: 12. This CDR3 contains 18 residues. Germline CDR1 SGHRS, CDR2 YFSETQ. CDR3 protein: CASSLSSGSVQSTDTQYF. The CDR3 DNA reads as TGCGCCAGCAGCTTATCTAGCGGGAGCGTTCAAAGTACAGATACGCAGTATTTT.

This chain links TRBV27 with TRBJ2-7; 15 bases agree with TRBD2. CDR1 and CDR2 from the germline V gene are MNHEY and SMNVEV (reference sequence). The CDR3 is 17 amino acids. Trimming removed 6 bases from V and 3 bases from J; junction bases left unmatched: 9. The CDR3 here is CASRPGLAGGPLYEQYF. The CDR3 region has the DNA TGTGCCAGCAGGCCGGGACTAGCGGGAGGCCCCCTCTACGAGCAGTACTTC.

V usage is TRBV5-5 and J usage is TRBJ2-3; D possibly corresponds to TRBD2 (6 bases). Trimming left V 0 bases short and J 1 base short, with 15 bases between. CDR3 length: 17 residues. Germline V CDR1 and CDR2: SGHKS, YYEKEE (reference sequence). CDR3 bases: TGTGCCAGCAGCTTGGGGGTTTTGCGGGACCGCACAGATACGCAGTATTTT. It is translated as CASSLGVLRDRTDTQYF.

This clone was observed a handful of times. This chain connects TRBV29-1 to TRBJ2-5; 12 bases are shared with TRBD2. The CDR3 sequence is 16 residues long. From germline, CDR1 is SQVTM and CDR2 ANQGSEA. After removal of 2 bases from V and 1 base from J, the junction contained 5 bases not matched to a gene. The CDR3 sequence: CSVEPPGLAGQETQYF. CDR3 coding DNA: TGCAGCGTTGAACCGCCGGGACTAGCGGGCCAAGAGACCCAGTACTTC.

The V and J genes are TRBV2 and TRBJ1-5; no clear D gene. V was shortened by 1 base and J by 6 bases, with 10 bases between the two germline ends. CDR1 and CDR2 (germline): SNHLY, FYNNEI. This CDR3 is built from 14 residues. The CDR3 here is CASSEDGVSQPQHF. The CDR3 DNA reads as TGTGCCAGCAGTGAAGACGGGGTGAGTCAGCCCCAGCATTTT.

V gene TRBV28 combines with J gene TRBJ2-2; 10 bases align to TRBD1. The ends lost 10 bases at V and 5 bases at J; junction bases unmatched: 7. In germline, CDR1 is MDHEN, CDR2 SYDVKM. The CDR3 spans 14 residues. The CDR3 region is CATQDRGRTGELFF. CDR3 DNA sequence: TGTGCCACCCAAGACAGGGGGCGGACCGGGGAGCTGTTTTTT.

This chain joins TRBV29-1 and TRBJ2-4, with D tentatively TRBD1 (5 bases). V was cut by 4 bases and J by 2 bases, with 9 bases left in between. Looked up from germline, CDR1 is SQVTM and CDR2 is ANQGSEA. This CDR3 has 13 residues. CDR3 in DNA: TGCAGCGTTGCAGGGAAGACCAAAAACATTCAGTACTTC. It is translated as CSVAGKTKNIQYF. Using reference TRBV29-1 and TRBJ2-4 for the parts outside the CDR3, the full variable domain is SAVISQKPSRDICQRGTSLTIQCQVDSQVTMMFWYRQQPGQSLTLIATANQGSEATYESGFVIDKFPISRPNLTFSTLTVSNMSPEDSSIYLCSVAGKTKNIQYFGAGTRLSVL.

There are a few counts of this clone. V gene TRBV10-3 combines with J gene TRBJ2-2, with D possibly being TRBD2 (5 bases). CDR1 is ENHRY, CDR2 SYGVKD, per germline. The V and J ends lost 3 bases and 5 bases respectively, with 16 bases between them. The CDR3 sequence is 16 residues long. The CDR3, as DNA: TGTGCCATCAGTGATCGGGGAGCTTCACAAACCGGGGAGCTGTTTTTT. It translates to CAISDRGASQTGELFF.

This clone was seen just once. The chain combines TRBV7-4 with TRBJ1-2, with D possibly matching TRBD1 (6 bases). In germline, CDR1 is SGHVT, CDR2 SQSDAQ. This CDR3 spans 16 amino acids. The ends were cut back, 1 base at V and 0 bases at J, with 12 bases in the middle. CDR3 protein: CASSLGQATSNYGYTF. In DNA, the CDR3 is TGTGCCAGCAGCTTAGGACAGGCGACCTCTAACTATGGCTACACCTTC.

This clone is a singleton in its sample. The rearrangement uses TRBV4-3 and TRBJ2-3; 8 bases line up with TRBD2. V lost 0 bases to trimming and J lost 0 bases; unmatched junction nucleotides: 5. CDR3 length: 17 amino acids. The V gene's germline CDR1 is LGHNA and CDR2 YSLEER. CDR3 loop: CASSQEGSGTSTDTQYF. The CDR3 DNA sequence: TGCGCCAGCAGCCAAGAGGGTAGCGGGACTAGCACAGATACGCAGTATTTT.

The genes are TRBV4-1 and TRBJ2-7; TRBD2 matches 13 bases. This CDR3 contains 18 residues. Germline V gene lookup returns CDR1 MGHRA and CDR2 YSYEKL. The trim removed 2 bases at V and 3 bases at J, leaving 10 bases unmatched. CDR3 DNA: TGCGCCAGCAGCCAAAGGGTGACTAGCGGGAGGCCTCTCTACGAGCAGTACTTC. This encodes CASSQRVTSGRPLYEQYF.

Points on this clone: This sample includes further DNA sequences coding for the same CDR3. The CDR3 DNA follows: TGCGCCAGCAGCCTGGACAGATCCTACGAGCAGTACTTC. Translation: CASSLDRSYEQYF. The chain carries TRBV5-1 and TRBJ2-7, with a tentative D call TRBD1 (6 bases). V was pared by 4 bases and J by 1 base, with 9 bases between. In germline, CDR1 is SGHRS, CDR2 YFSETQ. The CDR3 has 13 amino acids. The variable domain in full, with the rest retrieved from reference TRBV5-1 and TRBJ2-7, is KAGVTQTPRYLIKTRGQQVTLSCSPISGHRSVSWYQQTPGQGLQFLFEYFSETQRNKGNFPGRFSGRQFSNSRSEMNVSTLELGDSALYLCASSLDRSYEQYFGPGTRLTVT.